The 26 T cell receptor beta chains listed next were all sequenced from one sample in a study of CD8+ T cells in alopecia areata. Treatment here: oral pan-JAK inhibitor, 5-10 mg twice daily. Extracted from the samples, RNA was reverse transcribed into cDNA to serve as the sequencing template. The protocol was immunoSEQ multiplex PCR, while the TCRdb copy is restricted to in-frame clones and leaves out a portion. This sample yields about 150,000 clones, of which 50% to 65% are seen a single time; roughly 15% belongs to the top ten. The starting material was CD8+ T cells sorted from blood, obtained at week 4, from a patient treated with tofacitinib. The receptors derive from a human donor with alopecia areata.

This clone was seen a few times. The gene calls are TRBV27 and TRBJ1-1; no definite D call. Germline assignment: CDR1 MNHEY and CDR2 SMNVEV (reference sequence). The CDR3 is made up of 13 amino acids. Trimming cost V 0 bases and J 6 bases, with 8 bases left between them. The CDR3 sequence is CASSLSSGAEAFF. The CDR3, as DNA: TGTGCCAGCAGTTTATCAAGCGGGGCTGAAGCTTTCTTT.

The chain recombines TRBV27 with TRBJ2-1; tentative D call: TRBD2 (6 bases). CDR3 size: 15 residues. Germline-derived CDR1 and CDR2 are MNHEY and SMNVEV (reference sequence). V lost 6 bases, J lost 3 bases, and 15 bases lay in between. CDR3 residues: CASRLSGTVYNEQFF. The CDR3 nucleotides read TGTGCCAGCAGACTCTCCGGGACTGTCTACAATGAGCAGTTCTTC.

The rearrangement joins TRBV5-1 to TRBJ1-1, with D tentatively TRBD1 (6 bases). CDR3 length: 13 residues. Germline V gene lookup returns CDR1 SGHRS and CDR2 YFSETQ. Trimming removed 4 bases from V and 5 bases from J, with 12 bases in between. This CDR3 reads CASSAAGETEAFF. CDR3 nucleotides: TGCGCCAGCAGCGCTGCAGGGGAGACTGAAGCTTTCTTT.

The V gene is TRBV6-6, the J gene TRBJ2-7; possible D gene TRBD1, 6 bases. The germline V and J ends were trimmed by 6 bases and 5 bases, with 20 bases remaining between them. CDR1 and CDR2 (germline): MNHNY, SVGAGI (reference sequence). The CDR3 is 15 amino acids. This chain's CDR3 is CASRSRDIIYHEQYF. For the CDR3, the DNA is TGTGCCAGCAGGTCCCGGGACATAATTTACCACGAGCAGTACTTC.

J is TRBJ1-1 and V is TRBV5-4, with D uncertain. The CDR3 length is 11 residues. V was pared by 2 bases and J by 4 bases, with 3 bases between. Germline CDR1 reads SGHNT; CDR2 reads YYREEE (reference sequence). The CDR3 region is CASSFGTEAFF. The CDR3 nucleotides are TGTGCCAGCAGCTTTGGCACTGAAGCTTTCTTT.

This clone has just a few counts. The chain uses TRBV29-1 and TRBJ1-1; D remains unclear. CDR3 length equals 10 residues. Germline-derived CDR1 and CDR2 are SQVTM and ANQGSEA. Between the trimmed V and J ends, which lost 3 bases and 7 bases, there was a span of 6 bases. The CDR3 here is CSVEADEAFF. CDR3 DNA sequence: TGCAGCGTTGAGGCAGATGAAGCTTTCTTT.

This chain links TRBV30 with TRBJ1-2, with 7 bases aligning to TRBD1. V shed 4 bases, J shed 4 bases, and the junction held 9 bases outside the gene matches. There are 14 residues in the CDR3. CDR1 is GTSNPN and CDR2 is SVGIG in the germline V gene (reference sequence). CDR3 region: CAWTPGQSLYGYTF. The CDR3 nucleotides are TGTGCCTGGACCCCGGGACAGTCACTCTATGGCTACACCTTC.

This rearrangement joins TRBV7-9 to TRBJ2-1, with TRBD2 matching 8 bases. This CDR3 spans 11 amino acids. Germline V gene data show CDR1 as SEHNR and CDR2 as FQNEAQ (reference sequence). J gave up 7 bases and V 7 bases, and 0 bases lay outside the gene matches. The CDR3 loop reads CASTGGNEQFF. The CDR3 DNA is TGTGCCAGCACGGGAGGGAATGAGCAGTTCTTC. Full variable domain (missing parts from reference TRBV7-9 and TRBJ2-1): DTGVSQNPRHKITKRGQNVTFRCDPISEHNRLYWYRQTLGQGPEFLTYFQNEAQLEKSRLLSDRFSAERPKGSFSTLEIQRTEQGDSAMYLCASTGGNEQFFGPGTRLTVL.

This chain uses TRBV20-1 with TRBJ2-7; 7 bases agree with TRBD2. Germline V gene sequence: CDR1 DFQATT, CDR2 SNEGSKA (reference sequence). The J segment lost 3 bases and the V segment lost 7 bases, leaving 3 bases of the junction unmatched. The CDR3 is made up of 11 amino acids. The CDR3 sequence: CSGGRDYEQYF. CDR3 coding DNA: TGCAGTGGCGGGAGAGACTACGAGCAGTACTTC.

The count of this clone is one. The chain links TRBV6-5 to TRBJ1-1; 7 nucleotides match TRBD1. Germline V gene lookup returns CDR1 MNHEY and CDR2 SVGAGI. J lost 4 bases, V lost 2 bases, and 4 bases had no gene match. There are 14 residues in the CDR3. Here the CDR3 DNA reads TGTGCCAGCAGTTACACGACAGGGTTCACTGAAGCTTTCTTT. This gives the protein CASSYTTGFTEAFF.

This clone was counted ten times or more. CDR3 sequence: CASSHYRGNEQFF. DNA of the CDR3: TGCGCCAGCAGCCATTACAGGGGAAATGAGCAGTTCTTC. The gene calls are TRBV4-1 and TRBJ2-1, with TRBD1 matching 7 bases. The CDR3 length is 13 residues. Germline V gives CDR1 MGHRA, CDR2 YSYEKL. Trimming removed 3 bases from V and 7 bases from J; junction bases left unmatched: 3.

Regarding this clone: The sample holds other DNA sequences that translate to the same CDR3. The rearrangement links TRBV7-9 to TRBJ2-5; D call uncertain. The CDR3 loop spans 14 amino acids. The germline gives CDR1 SEHNR, CDR2 FQNEAQ (reference sequence). The V end was cut by 5 bases, the J end by 2 bases, with 12 bases between. CDR3 sequence reads: CASSPWVGQETQYF. The CDR3 region has the DNA TGTGCCAGCAGCCCATGGGTAGGACAAGAGACCCAGTACTTC. Full variable domain (outside the CDR3, taken from reference TRBV7-9 and TRBJ2-5): DTGVSQNPRHKITKRGQNVTFRCDPISEHNRLYWYRQTLGQGPEFLTYFQNEAQLEKSRLLSDRFSAERPKGSFSTLEIQRTEQGDSAMYLCASSPWVGQETQYFGPGTRLLVL.

The CDR3 DNA is TGCAGCGTTGGAAGAGCCCAGAACTCATACGAGCAGTACTTC. This sequence encodes CSVGRAQNSYEQYF. The rearrangement uses TRBV29-1 and TRBJ2-7, with D unclear. V lost 4 bases and J lost 4, with 17 bases in between. The CDR3 is 14 amino acids. CDR1 SQVTM and CDR2 ANQGSEA come from the germline V gene.

V usage is TRBV5-1 and J usage is TRBJ2-3; no definite D call. Deletions cut 2 bases from V and 2 bases from J, with 12 bases between. The CDR3 sequence is 15 residues long. CDR1 SGHRS and CDR2 YFSETQ come from the germline V gene. DNA of the CDR3: TGCGCCAGCAGCTTTTTCAGCAGGACCACAGATACGCAGTATTTT. It is translated as CASSFFSRTTDTQYF.

A few counts support this clone. This chain links TRBV27 with TRBJ1-5; perhaps TRBD1 as D (5 bases). Trimming pared 2 bases from V and 9 bases from J, leaving 11 bases between. Germline CDR1 MNHEY, CDR2 SMNVEV (reference sequence). The CDR3 length is 13 residues. CDR3 sequence: CASSLDQGRPQHF. The CDR3 DNA sequence: TGTGCCAGCAGTTTAGATCAGGGTCGGCCCCAGCATTTT.

V gene TRBV6-6 combines with J gene TRBJ2-2; D may match TRBD1 or TRBD2 (6 bases each). V shed 10 bases and J shed 6 bases, with 12 bases lying between them. Germline V CDR1 and CDR2: MNHNY, SVGAGI (reference sequence). The CDR3 totals 12 residues. The CDR3, as DNA: TGTGCCACCCCACGGGGGCCCGGGGAGCTGTTTTTT. It is translated as CATPRGPGELFF.

The genes are TRBV30 and TRBJ1-4, with D uncertain. V was shortened by 0 bases and J by 0 bases, with 8 bases between the two germline ends. Germline CDR1 is GTSNPN and CDR2 is SVGIG (reference sequence). The CDR3 runs 15 residues. The CDR3 DNA reads as TGTGCCTGGAGTGTTGAGGTTGCAACTAATGAAAAACTGTTTTTT. This translates into CAWSVEVATNEKLFF.

J is TRBJ2-7 and V is TRBV29-1; D uncertain. The V end was cut by 7 bases, the J end by 4 bases, with 17 bases between. From germline, CDR1 is SQVTM and CDR2 ANQGSEA. The CDR3 has 13 residues. For the CDR3, the DNA is TGCAGCGCCCTGGGGTCCTCACCGTACGAGCAGTACTTC. Its translation: CSALGSSPYEQYF.

The V and J genes are TRBV6-5 and TRBJ2-2; tentative D call: TRBD1 (6 bases). Deletions cut 2 bases from V and 3 bases from J, with 13 bases between. This CDR3 is 16 amino acids long. CDR1 is MNHEY, CDR2 SVGAGI, per germline. CDR3 region: CASSYVPDSYTGELFF. CDR3 DNA: TGTGCCAGCAGTTACGTCCCGGACAGTTACACCGGGGAGCTGTTTTTT.

The genes are TRBV6-5 and TRBJ2-7; D could derive from TRBD1 or TRBD2 (5 bases each). The germline gives CDR1 MNHEY, CDR2 SVGAGI. The V gene lost 2 bases and the J gene lost 0 bases, with 11 bases spanning the gap. The CDR3 is 15 amino acids. For the CDR3, the DNA is TGTGCCAGCAGTTACACCCGGGACGGCTCCTACGAGCAGTACTTC. Its translation is CASSYTRDGSYEQYF.

J is TRBJ2-1 and V is TRBV13; 7 bases agree with TRBD2. Trimming at V came to 1 base and at J to 2 bases, leaving 2 bases not matched to a gene. The CDR3 runs to 15 residues. Per the germline V gene, CDR1 is PRHDT and CDR2 is FYEKMQ (reference sequence). The CDR3 sequence is CASSLDRGAYNEQFF. CDR3 nucleotide sequence: TGTGCCAGCAGCTTAGACCGGGGGGCCTACAATGAGCAGTTCTTC.

V usage is TRBV13 and J usage is TRBJ2-2, with D possibly being TRBD2 (5 bases). In germline, CDR1 is PRHDT, CDR2 FYEKMQ (reference sequence). The CDR3 has 13 amino acids. V shed 3 bases and J shed 4 bases, with 6 bases lying between them. The CDR3 DNA is TGTGCCAGCAGCTTCGAGGGCACCGGGGAGCTGTTTTTT. It yields the protein CASSFEGTGELFF. The full variable domain, rest sourced from reference TRBV13 and TRBJ2-2, is AAGVIQSPRHLIKEKRETATLKCYPIPRHDTVYWYQQGPGQDPQFLISFYEKMQSDKGSIPDRFSAQQFSDYHSELNMSSLELGDSALYFCASSFEGTGELFFGEGSRLTVL.

This chain uses TRBV6-5 with TRBJ1-1, with D uncertain. The CDR3 runs to 14 residues. CDR1 and CDR2 from the germline V gene are MNHEY and SVGAGI. The V end lost 2 bases, the J end lost 3 bases, and 10 bases lay between the germline ends. The CDR3: CASSYDPDYTEAFF. DNA of the CDR3: TGTGCCAGCAGTTACGACCCGGATTACACTGAAGCTTTCTTT.

Only a few counts were recorded for this clone. This rearrangement joins TRBV7-2 to TRBJ1-2, with unresolved D. Trimming left V 1 base short and J 7 bases short, with 16 bases between. Germline loops: CDR1 SGHTA, CDR2 FQGNSA. The CDR3 contains 15 residues. CDR3 amino acids: CASSLVVRTFGGYTF. Here the CDR3 DNA reads TGTGCCAGCAGCTTAGTAGTAAGGACCTTTGGTGGCTACACCTTC.

The gene calls are TRBV5-1 and TRBJ1-2, with TRBD1 matching 7 bases. Germline trimming cut 4 bases from V and 8 bases from J; bases unmatched to any gene: 5. CDR3 length: 12 residues. CDR1 and CDR2 (germline): SGHRS, YFSETQ. As DNA, the CDR3 is TGCGCCAGCAGCCCTCAGGGGGTCGGCTACACCTTC. It codes for CASSPQGVGYTF.

This clone was detected only a few times. The chain has TRBV13 and TRBJ2-5; 8 bases line up with TRBD2. The CDR3 has 15 amino acids. Germline loops: CDR1 PRHDT, CDR2 FYEKMQ (reference sequence). Trimming cost V 6 bases and J 6 bases; bases outside gene matches: 12. The CDR3, as DNA: TGTGCCAGCAGTAATTCAACGGGGGGGCAAAAGACCCAGTACTTC. It encodes CASSNSTGGQKTQYF.